This TCR beta chain was recorded in a study of T cells in Graves' hyperthyroidism and ophthalmopathy. Ophthalmopathy in the patients scored at least 3 on Clinical Activity Score and at least 4 on NOSPECS grade, lasting under 3 months. Findings and limits, study-wide: Most clonotypes expanded in thyroid above 0.001 were likewise present in blood.

Template material for amplifying TCR beta CDR3 regions consisted of RNA transcripts. First-round RT-PCR of the TCR CDR3 relied on the HTBI primer set. One entry per CDR3 protein, called by TCRdb with MiXCR from the multiplex PCR reads. The table lists hundreds of thousands of distinct CDR3 sequences, over 12% of them singletons. Notes on this clonotype: As yet, its antigen is unknown.

Germline assignment: CDR1 LGHDT and CDR2 YNNKEL (reference sequence). This CDR3 has 14 amino acids. V lost 1 base, J lost 6 bases, and 12 bases lay in between. The chain uses TRBV3-1 and TRBJ1-2; D is uncertain. The source material was blood. This clonotype was obtained from a woman aged 40 to 55 with Graves' ophthalmopathy. The CDR3 is CASSQGGLVNGYTF. CDR3 nucleotides: TGTGCCAGCAGCCAAGGAGGACTTGTAAATGGCTACACCTTC.